This TCR beta chain was identified during a study of tumor and adjacent non-tumor tissue in lung cancer. Study context: There were 12 adenocarcinoma, a couple of squamous cell carcinoma and 1 small cell lung cancer cases. Aged about 31 to 80 years, patients included about 11 men and 4 to 6 women with stage I to III disease. Samples averaged approximately 4.2 million productive TCRbeta reads each.

There are 14 residues in the CDR3. Per germline, CDR1 DFQATT and CDR2 SNEGSKA (reference sequence). A modified ARM-PCR protocol with three rounds of nested PCR amplified TCRbeta. TCRdb independently ran MiXCR on the multiplex PCR reads; one entry per CDR3 protein. This sample carries over 80,000 distinct CDR3 sequences, about 80% of them seen once, and the ten largest clones take around 30%. In its sample, this clonotype was seen a few times. Its antigen is as yet unknown. A much larger clone lies a single base off, so this may be a read error. The template was RNA from unsorted bulk tissue. This non-tumor lung sample came from over 3 cm beyond the tumor edge. General study results and limits: In normal lung, the top 100 clones were significantly more dominant than in tumor.

The specimen sequenced was distant non-tumor lung tissue. The chain couples TRBV20-1 to TRBJ2-2; possibly TRBD1 for D (5 bases). The TCR sequence derives from a man in his fifties or sixties with small cell lung cancer. CDR3 in DNA: TGCAATGCTAGAGTCTCAGGGAAGGCCGGGGAGCTGTTTTTT. The encoded protein is CNARVSGKAGELFF.